Described below is a single T cell receptor beta chain sequence and its context. The data are from a study of memory CD4+ T cells and cytomegalovirus serostatus. The sort gate was single viable CD3+CD4+CD8-CD45RO+ cells for memory CD4+ T cells. Trimming took 3 bases from V and 0 from J, leaving 13 bases between them. The CDR3 is 16 residues long. Germline-derived CDR1 and CDR2 are SGDLS and YYNGEE. Here immunoSEQ multiplex PCR was the method, and the copy in TCRdb shows in-frame clones only, minus some. The data show 41,000 or so clones, with roughly three quarters seen just once and approximately 0.79% held by the top ten.

The chain links TRBV9 to TRBJ1-3; a possible D gene is TRBD1 (6 bases). This sequence was found in an adult in good health and CMV-seronegative. The sequenced material came from memory CD4+ T cells from blood. The CDR3 DNA reads TGTGCCAGCAGCGCCACCGGACAGAGCTCTGGAAACACCATATATTTT. Its protein product is CASSATGQSSGNTIYF.